The clone carrying this T cell receptor (beta chain) has a count of ten or more. The CDR3 extends over 14 amino acids. Looked up from germline, CDR1 is LGHDT and CDR2 is YNNKEL (reference sequence). V gave up 1 base and J gave up 0 bases, with 5 bases separating them. Unique molecular identifiers were incorporated when the TCRbeta library was constructed. Each CDR3 protein gets one entry after TCRdb re-called the PCR reads with MiXCR. The sample carries about 340,000 distinct CDR3 sequences, more than 10% recorded once. This entry belongs to a study of T-cell reconstitution after alpha-beta-depleted transplantation in children.

The TCR sequence derives from a human donor who donated a stem cell graft to a child with Fanconi anemia. Sequenced here: PBMCs, sampled from the stem cell graft. The rearrangement uses TRBV3-1 and TRBJ2-3; D call uncertain. The CDR3 protein is CASSQVASTDTQYF. The CDR3 bases are TGTGCCAGCAGCCAAGTGGCTAGCACAGATACGCAGTATTTT.